This TCR beta chain was sequenced during a study of T-cell memory formation after mild COVID-19. Trimming removed 2 bases at V and 11 bases at J, with 16 bases between. CDR3 length: 13 amino acids. From germline, CDR1 is SGDLS and CDR2 YYNGEE. Using its own MiXCR run on the 5' RACE reads, TCRdb lists one record per CDR3 protein. The sample lists roughly 180,000 distinct CDR3 sequences, roughly 18% occurring once. Sequencing was carried out using PBMCs or a T cell subset sorted from them (not recorded which). This sequence joins TRBV9 and TRBJ1-1, with a possible D match to TRBD1 (5 bases). The sequence derives from a man younger than 30 who had mild COVID-19 (a few samples of this study predate the infection). Cell type and time point are not known. CDR3 protein: CASSVGFEGVAFF. The DNA of the CDR3 is TGTGCCAGCAGCGTGGGTTTCGAAGGGGTGGCTTTCTTT.